This T cell receptor beta chain derives from a study of T cells in Graves' hyperthyroidism and ophthalmopathy. Regions amplified from RNA transcripts were the TCR beta CDR3 regions. The study used the HTBI primer set for a first-round RT-PCR of the TCR CDR3. MiXCR, run by TCRdb on the multiplex PCR reads, gives a single entry per CDR3 protein. The sample yields more than 500,000 distinct CDR3 sequences, roughly 16% seen once. This clonotype was counted a single time. Its antigen is currently unknown. Study results and caveats: A 13 V-J model separated ophthalmopathy from stable hyperthyroidism.

V was pared by 2 bases and J by 7 bases, with 4 bases of the junction left unmatched. The CDR3 runs 16 residues. Germline assignment: CDR1 MNHEY and CDR2 SVGAGI. The TCR originated in a woman aged 25-40 years with Graves' ophthalmopathy. The sample taken for sequencing was blood. The gene calls are TRBV6-5 and TRBJ1-6; 11 bases match TRBD1. CDR3 coding DNA: TGTGCCAGCAGTTACGGGGGACAGGGGGGGAATTCACCCCTCCACTTT. It yields the protein CASSYGGQGGNSPLHF.